Shown below are 32 T cell receptor beta chains from a single sample sequenced in a study of PD-1 blockade in mismatch repair-deficient tumors. The assay was immunoSEQ multiplex PCR, and TCRdb's table has in-frame clones only and misses some. The table lists about 16,000 clones, 84% of them singletons. The sequencing here drew on PBMCs, taken before pembrolizumab treatment. These receptors all come from an adult with mismatch repair-deficient cancer.

The chain is built from TRBV6-1 and TRBJ1-2; D gene uncertain. The germline gives CDR1 MNHNS, CDR2 SASEGT. This CDR3 has 13 amino acids. Trimming pared 7 bases from V and 0 bases from J, leaving 9 bases between. The CDR3 sequence: CASTLAANYGYTF. The CDR3 coding sequence is TGTGCCAGCACCCTGGCTGCTAACTATGGCTACACCTTC.

The V and J genes are TRBV7-6 and TRBJ2-1, with TRBD2 identical over 7 bases. The CDR3 is 15 amino acids. Germline CDR1 is SGHVS and CDR2 is FNYEAQ. Trimming at V came to 4 bases and at J to 8 bases, leaving 11 bases not matched to a gene. The CDR3 loop reads CASSWGGGSLDEQFF. CDR3 sequence (DNA): TGTGCCAGCAGCTGGGGGGGAGGGTCTTTGGATGAGCAGTTCTTC.

The rearrangement links TRBV4-3 to TRBJ2-7; TRBD2 matches 11 bases. Germline V lookup: CDR1 LGHNA, CDR2 YSLEER. This CDR3 region has 16 residues. J was trimmed by 6 bases and V by 4 bases; bases with no gene match: 11. The CDR3 nucleotides read TGCGCCAGCAGCCCAAGACTAGCGGGGAGCCCTAGCGAGCAGTACTTC. This gives the protein CASSPRLAGSPSEQYF.

The chain uses TRBV7-3 and TRBJ2-1; TRBD2 aligns across 16 bases. Germline-derived CDR1 and CDR2 are SGHTA and FQGTGA. Trimming cost V 2 bases and J 5 bases; bases outside gene matches: 15. The CDR3 contains 21 residues. In DNA, the CDR3 is TGTGCCAGCAGCTTACGAATATGGGGGACTAGCGGGAGGGCCCTGAACAATGAGCAGTTCTTC. Amino acids: CASSLRIWGTSGRALNNEQFF.

This clone was seen just once. CDR3: CAIGQGTAKNIQYF. CDR3 DNA sequence: TGTGCCATCGGACAGGGAACGGCCAAAAACATTCAGTACTTC. The rearrangement joins TRBV10-3 to TRBJ2-4, with 8 bases lining up with TRBD1. From germline, CDR1 is ENHRY and CDR2 SYGVKD. There are 14 residues in the CDR3. V dropped 8 bases and J dropped 1; count of bases not matched to a gene: 4.

The V gene is TRBV28, the J gene TRBJ1-2; D call uncertain. The CDR3 runs 15 residues. CDR1 is MDHEN, CDR2 SYDVKM, per germline. The V end was cut by 4 bases, the J end by 2 bases, with 14 bases between. DNA for the CDR3: TGTGCCAGCAGTTCTAACCGTCGAGGGAACTATGGCTACACCTTC. Translation: CASSSNRRGNYGYTF.

In the case of this clone: At the DNA level, this CDR3 is encoded by other sequences in the same sample as well. J is TRBJ1-1 and V is TRBV11-1; D gene unclear. The germline V and J ends were trimmed by 1 base and 4 bases, with 10 bases remaining between them. This CDR3 spans 14 amino acids. Germline V lookup: CDR1 SGHAT, CDR2 FQDESV (reference sequence). The CDR3 protein is CASSLGRGSTEAFF. DNA for the CDR3: TGTGCCAGCAGCTTAGGGCGGGGATCCACTGAAGCTTTCTTT.

This clone was seen a few times. The rearrangement joins TRBV27 to TRBJ2-7; 8 bases align to TRBD2. The CDR3 runs to 13 residues. V shed 7 bases and J 3 bases; nucleotides not matched to a gene: 5. Germline V CDR1 and CDR2: MNHEY, SMNVEV (reference sequence). The CDR3 sequence is CASNKRGNYEQYF. CDR3 nucleotide sequence: TGTGCCAGCAACAAGCGGGGGAACTACGAGCAGTACTTC.

The chain is built from TRBV7-9 and TRBJ1-5, with D possibly being TRBD1 (5 bases). The CDR3 contains 14 residues. CDR1 and CDR2 (germline): SEHNR, FQNEAQ (reference sequence). V gave up 5 bases and J gave up 9 bases, with 17 bases separating them. As DNA, the CDR3 is TGTGCCAGCAGCCTGAGTTCCGGGGGATCGCCCCAGCATTTT. Translating it yields CASSLSSGGSPQHF.

The V and J genes are TRBV27 and TRBJ2-5; 9 positions match TRBD1. The germline gives CDR1 MNHEY, CDR2 SMNVEV (reference sequence). V gave up 6 bases and J gave up 5 bases; unmatched junction bases: 10. This CDR3 is built from 15 residues. The DNA of the CDR3 is TGTGCCAGCAGAACCCCCGGGACAGGGAGTGAGACCCAGTACTTC. Its protein is CASRTPGTGSETQYF.

The count of this clone is one. This sequence joins TRBV25-1 and TRBJ2-5; TRBD1 matches at 10 bases. Germline trimming cut 3 bases from V and 6 bases from J; bases unmatched to any gene: 4. Looked up from germline, CDR1 is MGHDK and CDR2 is SYGVNS. The CDR3 totals 14 residues. CDR3 region: CASSEGQGPKTQYF. CDR3 nucleotide sequence: TGTGCCAGCAGTGAGGGACAGGGGCCGAAGACCCAGTACTTC.

V is TRBV5-4 and J is TRBJ1-2; D is possibly TRBD1 (5 bases). Germline values: CDR1 SGHNT, CDR2 YYREEE (reference sequence). CDR3 size: 13 residues. V lost 3 bases, J lost 7 bases, and 13 bases lay in between. The CDR3: CASSSPGIAGYTF. The CDR3 DNA reads as TGTGCCAGCAGCTCCCCAGGGATCGCTGGCTACACCTTC. Full variable domain (missing parts from reference TRBV5-4 and TRBJ1-2): ETGVTQSPTHLIKTRGQQVTLRCSSQSGHNTVSWYQQALGQGPQFIFQYYREEENGRGNFPPRFSGLQFPNYSSELNVNALELDDSALYLCASSSPGIAGYTFGSGTRLTVV.

This clone was detected a few times. The CDR3 DNA follows: TGTGCCAGCTTAAATCAAGGCCAGACCTACGAGCAGTACTTC. This translates into CASLNQGQTYEQYF. The J gene is TRBJ2-7, the V gene TRBV28; no clear D gene. Germline CDR1 MDHEN, CDR2 SYDVKM. V was shortened by 8 bases and J by 2 bases, with 16 bases between the two germline ends. The CDR3 is 14 residues long. The variable domain in full, with the rest retrieved from reference TRBV28 and TRBJ2-7, is DVKVTQSSRYLVKRTGEKVFLECVQDMDHENMFWYRQDPGLGLRLIYFSYDVKMKEKGDIPEGYSVSREKKERFSLILESASTNQTSMYLCASLNQGQTYEQYFGPGTRLTVT.

The V gene is TRBV5-4, the J gene TRBJ1-2, with TRBD1 identical over 7 bases. CDR1 and CDR2 from the germline V gene are SGHNT and YYREEE (reference sequence). The V segment lost 7 bases and the J segment 5 bases; nucleotides outside the gene matches: 8. This CDR3 has 13 residues. This chain's CDR3 is CASQKGGSYGYTF. CDR3 DNA sequence: TGTGCCAGCCAAAAAGGGGGCTCGTATGGCTACACCTTC.

The gene calls are TRBV5-1 and TRBJ2-1, with 12 nucleotides matching TRBD2. The CDR3 has 14 residues. Unmatched junction bases numbered 2, after V lost 5 bases and J lost 5 bases. CDR1 and CDR2 from the germline V gene are SGHRS and YFSETQ. In DNA, the CDR3 is TGCGCCAGCAGGCTAGCGGGAGGGAACAATGAGCAGTTCTTC. It yields the protein CASRLAGGNNEQFF.

The CDR3 DNA is TGTGCCAGCAGTTCCCCGGGGCCGCTGGGCACCGGGGAGCTGTTTTTT. This sequence encodes CASSSPGPLGTGELFF. This chain joins TRBV6-5 and TRBJ2-2, with D possibly called TRBD1 or TRBD2 (5 bases each). Between the trimmed V and J ends, which lost 4 bases and 4 bases, there was a span of 16 bases. The CDR3 totals 16 residues. In germline, CDR1 is MNHEY, CDR2 SVGAGI.

The rearrangement links TRBV10-1 to TRBJ1-2; TRBD1 might be the D (5 bases). Germline V gives CDR1 WNHNN, CDR2 SYGVQD (reference sequence). CDR3 size: 16 residues. Trimming took off 0 bases at V and 0 bases at J, with 11 bases between the two ends. The CDR3 sequence is CASSESYRTANYGYTF. For the CDR3, the DNA is TGCGCCAGCAGTGAGTCTTACAGGACCGCTAACTATGGCTACACCTTC.

As to this clone: Mismatch with germline at one junction end may stem from a read error. Different DNA sequences within this sample yield the same CDR3. This chain links TRBV7-8 with TRBJ2-7; tentative D call: TRBD1 (6 bases). CDR3 length: 12 amino acids. Germline loops: CDR1 SGHVS, CDR2 FQNEAQ. The CDR3 nucleotides are TGTGCCAGCAGCTTAGTGTCAGGGGAGCAGTACTTT. This encodes CASSLVSGEQYF.

V gene TRBV10-3 combines with J gene TRBJ2-2; 9 bases fit TRBD2. The CDR3 length is 15 residues. Germline assignment: CDR1 ENHRY and CDR2 SYGVKD. V lost 3 bases and J lost 6; bases outside the gene matches: 5. The CDR3 reads CAISDPSGVAGELFF. The CDR3 nucleotides are TGTGCCATCAGTGATCCTAGCGGGGTGGCCGGGGAGCTGTTTTTT.

Written as DNA, the CDR3 is TGTGCCAGCAGTGAAGGGGGATCCCCGAGGGATACGCAGTATTTT. This sequence encodes CASSEGGSPRDTQYF. The chain couples TRBV6-1 to TRBJ2-3; D call uncertain. Germline V gene data show CDR1 as MNHNS and CDR2 as SASEGT. There are 15 residues in the CDR3. V lost 1 base and J lost 6, with 14 bases in between.

J is TRBJ1-3 and V is TRBV28, with 7 positions matching TRBD1. This CDR3 has 16 amino acids. CDR1 and CDR2 (germline): MDHEN, SYDVKM. The ends lost 4 bases at V and 6 bases at J; junction bases unmatched: 12. The CDR3 sequence: CASSSTIDRVSNTIYF. Written as DNA, the CDR3 is TGTGCCAGCAGTTCCACCATTGACAGGGTTTCAAACACCATATATTTT.

The rearrangement links TRBV5-4 to TRBJ2-7; 9 positions match TRBD2. Germline V gene sequence: CDR1 SGHNT, CDR2 YYREEE (reference sequence). This CDR3 has 15 amino acids. The trim removed 3 bases at V and 4 bases at J, leaving 8 bases unmatched. For the CDR3, the DNA is TGTGCCAGCAGCTCCGCGACTAGCGGACGATACGAGCAGTACTTC. It specifies CASSSATSGRYEQYF.

This chain joins TRBV10-2 and TRBJ2-3; a possible D gene is TRBD2 (6 bases). V lost 2 bases and J lost 0, with 9 bases in between. CDR1 and CDR2 (germline): WSHSY, SAAADI. The CDR3 consists of 15 residues. CDR3 residues: CASSEAGTSTDTQYF. As DNA, the CDR3 is TGCGCCAGCAGTGAGGCGGGGACTAGCACAGATACGCAGTATTTT.

The V gene is TRBV19, the J gene TRBJ2-1; D call uncertain. The V gene's germline CDR1 is LNHDA and CDR2 SQIVND (reference sequence). The length of the CDR3 is 13 residues. V dropped 1 base and J dropped 2 bases, with 3 bases sitting between them. CDR3: CASSIGAYNEQFF. CDR3 DNA: TGTGCCAGTAGTATAGGGGCCTACAATGAGCAGTTCTTC.

V and J are TRBV27 and TRBJ2-1; perhaps D is TRBD1 or TRBD2 (5 bases each). Germline assignment: CDR1 MNHEY and CDR2 SMNVEV (reference sequence). V was pared by 2 bases and J by 1 base, with 9 bases between. The CDR3 has 15 residues. Here the CDR3 DNA reads TGTGCCAGCAGTTTAGGGGGTGGATCCTACAATGAGCAGTTCTTC. Protein sequence: CASSLGGGSYNEQFF.

This clone appeared once. The chain employs TRBV7-9 and TRBJ2-3; the D gene is possibly TRBD2 (8 bases). The CDR3 has 19 residues. Germline loops: CDR1 SEHNR, CDR2 FQNEAQ (reference sequence). V was trimmed by 5 bases and J by 2 bases, leaving 26 bases between them. Here the CDR3 reads CASSPRTGRTSGSTDTQYF. CDR3 coding DNA: TGTGCCAGCAGCCCCCGGACAGGCCGAACTAGCGGATCCACAGATACGCAGTATTTT. Full variable domain (outside the CDR3, taken from reference TRBV7-9 and TRBJ2-3): DTGVSQNPRHKITKRGQNVTFRCDPISEHNRLYWYRQTLGQGPEFLTYFQNEAQLEKSRLLSDRFSAERPKGSFSTLEIQRTEQGDSAMYLCASSPRTGRTSGSTDTQYFGPGTRLTVL.

The chain combines TRBV2 with TRBJ2-1; 7 nucleotides line up with TRBD2. The CDR3 loop spans 13 amino acids. The V and J ends lost 5 bases and 8 bases, in that order; junction bases with no gene match: 6. Germline V gene lookup returns CDR1 SNHLY and CDR2 FYNNEI. The CDR3 reads CASSPFGGDEQFF. CDR3 in DNA: TGTGCCAGCAGTCCTTTTGGGGGGGATGAGCAGTTCTTC.

The rearrangement links TRBV4-3 to TRBJ2-3; tentatively, D is TRBD2 (6 bases). V dropped 0 bases and J dropped 2 bases, with 12 bases sitting between them. Germline V gives CDR1 LGHNA, CDR2 YSLEER. There are 16 residues in the CDR3. The CDR3 bases are TGCGCCAGCAGCCAAGAGATAGCGGCGATCACAGATACGCAGTATTTT. It yields the protein CASSQEIAAITDTQYF.

This clone was seen only once. This chain connects TRBV28 to TRBJ2-4; possibly TRBD1 for D (6 bases). This CDR3 is 18 amino acids long. Germline loops: CDR1 MDHEN, CDR2 SYDVKM. The V and J ends lost 2 bases and 1 base respectively, with 18 bases between them. Here the CDR3 reads CASSLGATGRKAKNIQYF. As DNA, the CDR3 is TGTGCCAGCAGTTTAGGTGCAACAGGGAGAAAGGCCAAAAACATTCAGTACTTC.

This clone has just one count. The rearrangement links TRBV7-2 to TRBJ2-7; possible D gene TRBD1, 6 bases. V lost 5 bases and J 4 bases, leaving 15 bases between the germline ends. CDR1 and CDR2 (germline): SGHTA, FQGNSA. This CDR3 is built from 14 residues. The CDR3 DNA sequence: TGTGCCAGCAGCACTAGAAGTCAGGGGTACGAGCAGTACTTC. Amino acids: CASSTRSQGYEQYF.

The chain links TRBV5-8 to TRBJ2-1, with D possibly TRBD2 on 5 matching bases. The length of the CDR3 is 12 residues. V was clipped by 2 bases and J by 10 bases, with 10 bases between them. CDR1 is SGHTS, CDR2 YDEGEE, per germline. The CDR3 loop reads CASSFLREEQFF. DNA of the CDR3: TGTGCCAGCAGCTTTTTACGGGAAGAGCAGTTCTTC.

This chain joins TRBV5-6 and TRBJ2-3; the match to TRBD2 covers 16 bases. This CDR3 contains 18 residues. Losses at the gene ends were 2 bases for V and 2 bases for J; bases not matched to a gene: 5. Germline CDR1 reads SGHDT; CDR2 reads YYEEEE. This CDR3 reads CASSLPGLAGGDTDTQYF. Written as DNA, the CDR3 is TGTGCCAGCAGCTTACCGGGACTAGCGGGAGGGGACACAGATACGCAGTATTTT.